The T cell receptor beta chain under discussion was sequenced for a study of glioma-infiltrating T cells after dendritic cell vaccination. Study-wide context: Samples are from glioblastoma patients in Phase I and II dendritic cell vaccine trials. The vaccine used monocyte-derived dendritic cells pulsed overnight with autologous tumor lysate.

The CDR3 runs to 14 residues. The germline V and J ends were trimmed by 4 bases and 3 bases, with 12 bases remaining between them. CDR1 SGHTA and CDR2 FQGTGA come from the germline V gene. The time point here: after dendritic cell vaccination, including at tumor progression/relapse. Comment on this clone: Its antigen remains unidentified.

TCRdb's copy holds only in-frame clones and misses some; the assay was immunoSEQ multiplex PCR. The table has fewer than 75,000 clones, about 84% seen once. Broader study findings: Higher pretreatment TIL content predicted longer progression-free time and survival.

This TCR was sampled from a human donor with glioblastoma. The chain has TRBV7-3 and TRBJ2-5; D is possibly TRBD2 (5 bases). The sample in question was blood, obtained after dendritic cell vaccination. DNA for the CDR3: TGTGCCAGCAGCTCCGGGAAGCAGAAAGAGACCCAGTACTTC. Its translation is CASSSGKQKETQYF.